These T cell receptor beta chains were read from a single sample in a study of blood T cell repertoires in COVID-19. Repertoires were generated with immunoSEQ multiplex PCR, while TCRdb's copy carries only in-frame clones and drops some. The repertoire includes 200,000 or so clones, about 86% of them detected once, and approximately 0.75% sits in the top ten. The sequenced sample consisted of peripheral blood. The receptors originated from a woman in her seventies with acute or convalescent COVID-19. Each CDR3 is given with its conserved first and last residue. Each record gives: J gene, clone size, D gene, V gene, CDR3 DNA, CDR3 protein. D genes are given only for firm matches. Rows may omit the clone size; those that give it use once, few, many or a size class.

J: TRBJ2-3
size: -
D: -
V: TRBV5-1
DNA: TGCGCCAGCAGCTTGGGGCACACAGATACGCAGTATTTT
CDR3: CASSLGHTDTQYF

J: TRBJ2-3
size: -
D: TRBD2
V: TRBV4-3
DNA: TGCGCCAGCAGCCCGGGGACTAGCGGGAGTTCAGATACGCAGTATTTT
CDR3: CASSPGTSGSSDTQYF

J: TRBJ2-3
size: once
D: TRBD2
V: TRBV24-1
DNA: TGTGCCGCCCACTCTAGGGAGGGAGATACGCAGTATTTT
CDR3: CAAHSREGDTQYF

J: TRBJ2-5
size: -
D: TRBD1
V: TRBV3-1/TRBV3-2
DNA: TGTGCCAGCAGCCAAAGGGCCGGGACAGGGCAAGAGACCCAGTACTTC
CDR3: CASSQRAGTGQETQYF

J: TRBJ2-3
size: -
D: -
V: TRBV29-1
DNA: TGCAGCGTTGAAGAAGGGGCAGATACGCAGTATTTT
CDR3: CSVEEGADTQYF

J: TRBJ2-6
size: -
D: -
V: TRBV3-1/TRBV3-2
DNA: TGTGCCAGCAGACACAGCTACTCTGGGGCCAACGTCCTGACTTTC
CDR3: CASRHSYSGANVLTF

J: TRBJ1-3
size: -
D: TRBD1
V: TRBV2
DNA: TGTGCCAACCTGACAGGGTCTGGAAACACCATATATTTT
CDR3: CANLTGSGNTIYF

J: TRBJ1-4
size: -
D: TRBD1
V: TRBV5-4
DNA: TGTGCCAGCAGCGCTGGCCCCGGACAGGGCCAATCTAATGAAAAACTGTTTTTT
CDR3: CASSAGPGQGQSNEKLFF

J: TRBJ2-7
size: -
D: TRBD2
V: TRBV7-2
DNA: TGTGCCAGCAGCTTAGACGCTAGCGGGACCCCCTACGAGCAGTACTTC
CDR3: CASSLDASGTPYEQYF

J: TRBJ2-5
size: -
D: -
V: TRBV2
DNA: TGTGCCAGCTACAGGGAGGGCATAGAGACCCAGTACTTC
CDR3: CASYREGIETQYF

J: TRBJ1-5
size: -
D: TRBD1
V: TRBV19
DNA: TGTGCCAGCCGGACAGGGACGAGTCAGCCCCAGCATTTT
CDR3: CASRTGTSQPQHF

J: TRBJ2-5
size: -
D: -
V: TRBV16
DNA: TGTGCCAGCAGCCAATCGCCCCCCGCTAGAGGGAAGACCCAGTACTTC
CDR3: CASSQSPPARGKTQYF

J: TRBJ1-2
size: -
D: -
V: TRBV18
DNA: TGTGCCAGCACCGGGACACCGTCCTATGGCTACACCTTC
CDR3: CASTGTPSYGYTF

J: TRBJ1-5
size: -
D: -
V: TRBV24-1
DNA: TGTGCCACCAGTGACAGGGATGGGCTCTTGCCCCAGCATTTT
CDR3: CATSDRDGLLPQHF

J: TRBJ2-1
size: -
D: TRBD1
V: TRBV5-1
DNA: TGCGCCAGCACGTTTGCGACAGGGGGAACCAATGAGCAGTTCTTC
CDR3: CASTFATGGTNEQFF

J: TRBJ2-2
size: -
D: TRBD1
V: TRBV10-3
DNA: TGTGCCATCAGTGAGTCGTTCAGGACAGGCAACACCGGGGAGCTGTTTTTT
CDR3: CAISESFRTGNTGELFF

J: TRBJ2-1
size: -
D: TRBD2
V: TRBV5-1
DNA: TGCGCCAGCAGCACCACCGGGACTATATACAATGAGCAGTTCTTC
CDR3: CASSTTGTIYNEQFF

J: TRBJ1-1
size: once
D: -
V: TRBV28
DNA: TGTGCCAGCAGTTCCCCCCGCAGTATCCGGGACACTGAAGCTTTCTTT
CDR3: CASSSPRSIRDTEAFF

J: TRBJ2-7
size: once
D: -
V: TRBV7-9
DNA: TGTGCCAGCAGCTCCAGGGGAGGGCCGGGTGAGCAGTACTTC
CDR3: CASSSRGGPGEQYF

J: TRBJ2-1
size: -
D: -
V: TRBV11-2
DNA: TGTGCCAGCAGCCAAGGGAGGACTACCGATGAGCAGTTCTTC
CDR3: CASSQGRTTDEQFF

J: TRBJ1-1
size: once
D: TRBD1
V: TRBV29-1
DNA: TGCAGCGGCCAGGGGGCGCGGGGCACTGAAGCTTTCTTT
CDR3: CSGQGARGTEAFF

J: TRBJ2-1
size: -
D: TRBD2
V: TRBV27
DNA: TGTGCCAGCAGTTCCCCGGGACTAGCAGGATACAATGAGCAGTTCTTC
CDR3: CASSSPGLAGYNEQFF

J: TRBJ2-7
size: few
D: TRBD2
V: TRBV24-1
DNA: TGTGCCACCAGTGGCCCGGAGGCTAGCGGGGTTTACGAGCAGTACTTC
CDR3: CATSGPEASGVYEQYF

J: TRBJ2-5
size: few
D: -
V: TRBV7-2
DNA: TGTGCCAGCAGCTTGGACAGACAAACCCAGTACTTC
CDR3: CASSLDRQTQYF

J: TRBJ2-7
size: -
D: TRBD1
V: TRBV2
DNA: TGTGCCAGCAGTTACCAAGGGGGCGCCAATTCCGAGCAGTACTTC
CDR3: CASSYQGGANSEQYF

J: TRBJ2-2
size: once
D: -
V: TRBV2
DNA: TGTGCCAGCAGTGAGGACAGCTACAAAACCGGGGAGCTGTTTTTT
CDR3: CASSEDSYKTGELFF

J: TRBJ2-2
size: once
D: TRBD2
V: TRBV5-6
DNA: TGTGCCAGCAGCTCCTTGGGAGGGGATGAGGTCGACACCGGGGAGCTGTTTTTT
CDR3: CASSSLGGDEVDTGELFF

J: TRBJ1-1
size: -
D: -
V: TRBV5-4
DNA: TGTGCCAGCAGCTTGAGGGGAACACCGAACACTGAAGCTTTCTTT
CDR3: CASSLRGTPNTEAFF

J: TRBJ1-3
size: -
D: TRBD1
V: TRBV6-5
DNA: TGTGCCAGTTGGACAGGTAGCTCTGGAAACACCATATATTTT
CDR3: CASWTGSSGNTIYF